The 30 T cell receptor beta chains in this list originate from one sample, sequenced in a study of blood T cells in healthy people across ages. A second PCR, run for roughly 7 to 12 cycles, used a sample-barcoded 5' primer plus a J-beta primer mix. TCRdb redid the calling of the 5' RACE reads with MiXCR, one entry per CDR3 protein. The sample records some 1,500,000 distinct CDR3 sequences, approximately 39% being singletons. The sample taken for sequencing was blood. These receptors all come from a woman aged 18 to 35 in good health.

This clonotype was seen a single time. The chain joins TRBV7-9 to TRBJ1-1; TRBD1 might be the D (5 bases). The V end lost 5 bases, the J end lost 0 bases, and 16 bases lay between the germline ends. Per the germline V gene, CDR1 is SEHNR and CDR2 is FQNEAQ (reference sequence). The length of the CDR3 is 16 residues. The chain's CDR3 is CASSPGGGALNTEAFF. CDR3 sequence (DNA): TGTGCCAGCAGCCCTGGTGGAGGGGCTTTGAACACTGAAGCTTTCTTT.

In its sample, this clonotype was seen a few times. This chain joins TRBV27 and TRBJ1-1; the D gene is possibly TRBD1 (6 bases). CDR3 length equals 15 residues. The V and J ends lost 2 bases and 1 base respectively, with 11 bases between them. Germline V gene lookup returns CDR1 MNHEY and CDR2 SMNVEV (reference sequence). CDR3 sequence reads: CASSLVGGQNTEAFF. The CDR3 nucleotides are TGTGCCAGCAGTTTAGTAGGGGGACAGAACACTGAAGCTTTCTTT.

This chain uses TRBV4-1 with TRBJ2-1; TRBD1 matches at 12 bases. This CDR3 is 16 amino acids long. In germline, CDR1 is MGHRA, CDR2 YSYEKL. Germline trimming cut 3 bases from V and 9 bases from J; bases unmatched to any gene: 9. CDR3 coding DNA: TGCGCCAGCAGCCACTCCCCGGGACAGGGGGCATGTGAGCAGTTCTTC. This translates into CASSHSPGQGACEQFF.

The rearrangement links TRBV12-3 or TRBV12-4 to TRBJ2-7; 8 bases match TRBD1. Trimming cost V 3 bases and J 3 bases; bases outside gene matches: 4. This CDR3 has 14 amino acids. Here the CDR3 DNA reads TGTGCCAGCAGTTTCGACAGGGGAATCTACGAGCAGTACTTC. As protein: CASSFDRGIYEQYF.

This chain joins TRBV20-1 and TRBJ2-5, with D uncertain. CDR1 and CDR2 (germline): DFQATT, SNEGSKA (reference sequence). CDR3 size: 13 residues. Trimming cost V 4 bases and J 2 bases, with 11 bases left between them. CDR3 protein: CSATDRTQETQYF. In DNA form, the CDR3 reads TGCAGTGCTACGGACCGAACGCAAGAGACCCAGTACTTC.

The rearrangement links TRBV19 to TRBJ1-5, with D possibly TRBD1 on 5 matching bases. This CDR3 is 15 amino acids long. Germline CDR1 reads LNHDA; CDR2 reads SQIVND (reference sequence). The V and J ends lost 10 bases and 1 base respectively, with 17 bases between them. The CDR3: CATHQGFGSNQPQHF. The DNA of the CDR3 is TGTGCCACACATCAGGGATTCGGCAGCAATCAGCCCCAGCATTTT.

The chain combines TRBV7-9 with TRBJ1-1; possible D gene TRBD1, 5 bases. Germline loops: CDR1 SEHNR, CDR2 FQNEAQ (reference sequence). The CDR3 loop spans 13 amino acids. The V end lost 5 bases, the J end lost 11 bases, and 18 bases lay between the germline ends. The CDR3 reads CASSMGGVATAFF. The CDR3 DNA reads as TGTGCCAGCAGCATGGGGGGGGTGGCGACGGCTTTCTTT.

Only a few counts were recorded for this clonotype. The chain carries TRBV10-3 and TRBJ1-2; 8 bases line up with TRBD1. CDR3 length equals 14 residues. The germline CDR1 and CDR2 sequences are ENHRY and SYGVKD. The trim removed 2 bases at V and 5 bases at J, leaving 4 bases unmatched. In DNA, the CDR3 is TGTGCCATCAGTGAGAGGACAGGGCTTTATGGCTACACCTTC. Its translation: CAISERTGLYGYTF.

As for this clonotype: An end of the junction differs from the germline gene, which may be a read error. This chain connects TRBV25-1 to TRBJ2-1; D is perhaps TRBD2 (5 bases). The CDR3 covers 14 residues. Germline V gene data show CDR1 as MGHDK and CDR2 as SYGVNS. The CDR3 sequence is CASSEAGSYNKQFF. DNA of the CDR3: TGTGCCAGCAGTGAGGCGGGCTCATACAATAAGCAGTTCTTC.

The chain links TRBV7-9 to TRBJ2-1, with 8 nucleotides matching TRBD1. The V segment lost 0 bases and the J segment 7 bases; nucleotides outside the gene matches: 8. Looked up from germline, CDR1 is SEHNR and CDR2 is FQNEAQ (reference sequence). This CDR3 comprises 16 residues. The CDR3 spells CASSLALQGARNEQFF. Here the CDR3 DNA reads TGTGCCAGCAGCTTAGCCTTGCAGGGGGCGAGAAATGAGCAGTTCTTC.

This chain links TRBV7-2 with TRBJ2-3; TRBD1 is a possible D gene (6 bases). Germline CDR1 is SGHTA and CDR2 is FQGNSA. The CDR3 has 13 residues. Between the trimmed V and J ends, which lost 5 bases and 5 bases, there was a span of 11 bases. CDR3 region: CASSGGHRDTQYF. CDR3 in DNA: TGTGCCAGCAGCGGGGGACACCGAGATACGCAGTATTTT.

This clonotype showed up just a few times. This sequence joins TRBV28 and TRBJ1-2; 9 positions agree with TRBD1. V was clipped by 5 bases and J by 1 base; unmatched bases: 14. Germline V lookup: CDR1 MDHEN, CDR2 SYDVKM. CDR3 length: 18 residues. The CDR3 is CASSEQGATRALNYGYTF. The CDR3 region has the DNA TGTGCCAGCAGTGAACAGGGGGCAACGAGGGCGCTTAACTATGGCTACACCTTC.

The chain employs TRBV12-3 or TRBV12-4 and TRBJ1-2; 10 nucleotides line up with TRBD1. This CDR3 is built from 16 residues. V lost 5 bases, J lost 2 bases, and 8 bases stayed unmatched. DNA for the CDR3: TGTGCCAGCAGTCCTGGGGACAGGGGCTCGAACTATGGCTACACCTTC. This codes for CASSPGDRGSNYGYTF.

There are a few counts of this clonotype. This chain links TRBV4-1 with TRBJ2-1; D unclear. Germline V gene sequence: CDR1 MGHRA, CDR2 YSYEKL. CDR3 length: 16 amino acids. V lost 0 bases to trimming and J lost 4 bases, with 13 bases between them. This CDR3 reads CASSQDKLLGYNEQFF. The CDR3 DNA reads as TGCGCCAGCAGCCAAGATAAGCTCCTCGGTTACAATGAGCAGTTCTTC.

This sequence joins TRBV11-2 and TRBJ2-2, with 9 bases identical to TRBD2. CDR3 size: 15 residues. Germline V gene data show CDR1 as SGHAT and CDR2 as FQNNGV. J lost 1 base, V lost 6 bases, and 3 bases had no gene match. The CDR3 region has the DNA TGTGCCAGCAGACGACTAGCGGAGAACACCGGGGAGCTGTTTTTT. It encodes CASRRLAENTGELFF. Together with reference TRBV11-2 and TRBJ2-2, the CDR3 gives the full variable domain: EAGVAQSPRYKIIEKRQSVAFWCNPISGHATLYWYQQILGQGPKLLIQFQNNGVVDDSQLPKDRFSAERLKGVDSTLKIQPAKLEDSAVYLCASRRLAENTGELFFGEGSRLTVL.

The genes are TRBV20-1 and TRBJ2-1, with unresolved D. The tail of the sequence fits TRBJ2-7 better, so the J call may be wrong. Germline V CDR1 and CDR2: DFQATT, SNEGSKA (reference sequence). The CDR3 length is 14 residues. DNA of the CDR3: TGCAGTGCTAGAGAGTTTAACAGTTACAATGAGCAGTACTTC. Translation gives CSAREFNSYNEQYF.

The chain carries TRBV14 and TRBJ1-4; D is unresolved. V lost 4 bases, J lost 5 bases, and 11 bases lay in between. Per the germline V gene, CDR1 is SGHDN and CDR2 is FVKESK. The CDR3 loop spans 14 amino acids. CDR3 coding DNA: TGTGCCAGCAGCCCAGACAATTTAAATGAAAAACTGTTTTTT. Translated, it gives CASSPDNLNEKLFF.

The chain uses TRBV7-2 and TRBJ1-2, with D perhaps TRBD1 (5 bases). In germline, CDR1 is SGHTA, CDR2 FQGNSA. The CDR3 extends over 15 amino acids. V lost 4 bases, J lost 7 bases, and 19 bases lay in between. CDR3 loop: CASSWEPPGRCGYTF. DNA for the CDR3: TGTGCCAGCAGCTGGGAGCCCCCAGGGAGGTGTGGCTACACCTTC.

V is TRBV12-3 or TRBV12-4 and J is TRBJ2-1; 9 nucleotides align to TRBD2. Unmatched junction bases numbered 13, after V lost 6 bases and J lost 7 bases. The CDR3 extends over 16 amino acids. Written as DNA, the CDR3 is TGTGCCAGCAGGCGGAAGGTAGCGGGGGAGAATAATGAGCAGTTCTTC. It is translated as CASRRKVAGENNEQFF.

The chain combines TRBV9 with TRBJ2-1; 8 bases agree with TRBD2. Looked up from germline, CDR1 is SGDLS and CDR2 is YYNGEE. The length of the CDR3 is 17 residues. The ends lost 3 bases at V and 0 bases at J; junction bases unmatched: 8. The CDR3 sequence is CASSAGGGYSSYNEQFF. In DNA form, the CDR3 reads TGTGCCAGCAGCGCCGGGGGGGGTTATAGCTCCTACAATGAGCAGTTCTTC. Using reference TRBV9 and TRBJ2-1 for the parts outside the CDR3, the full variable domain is DSGVTQTPKHLITATGQRVTLRCSPRSGDLSVYWYQQSLDQGLQFLIQYYNGEERAKGNILERFSAQQFPDLHSELNLSSLELGDSALYFCASSAGGGYSSYNEQFFGPGTRLTVL.

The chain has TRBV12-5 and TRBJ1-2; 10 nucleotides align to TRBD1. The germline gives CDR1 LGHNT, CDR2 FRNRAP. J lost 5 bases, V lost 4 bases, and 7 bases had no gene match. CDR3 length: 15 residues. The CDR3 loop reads CASGWETGGPYGYTF. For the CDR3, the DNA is TGTGCTAGTGGTTGGGAGACAGGGGGCCCTTATGGCTACACCTTC.

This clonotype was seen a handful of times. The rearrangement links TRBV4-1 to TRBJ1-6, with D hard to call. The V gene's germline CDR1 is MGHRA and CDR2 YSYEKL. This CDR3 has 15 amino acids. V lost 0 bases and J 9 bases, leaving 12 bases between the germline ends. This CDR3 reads CASSQEWIRGSPLHF. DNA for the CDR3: TGCGCCAGCAGCCAAGAATGGATACGGGGTTCACCCCTCCACTTT.

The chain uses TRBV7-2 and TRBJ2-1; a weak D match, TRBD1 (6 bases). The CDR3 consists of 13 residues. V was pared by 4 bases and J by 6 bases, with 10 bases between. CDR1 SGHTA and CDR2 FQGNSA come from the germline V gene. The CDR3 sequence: CASSSDRTNEQFF. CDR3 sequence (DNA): TGTGCCAGCAGCTCCGACAGGACCAATGAGCAGTTCTTC. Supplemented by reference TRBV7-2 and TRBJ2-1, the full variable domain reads GAGVSQSPSNKVTEKGKDVELRCDPISGHTALYWYRQSLGQGLEFLIYFQGNSAPDKSGLPSDRFSAERTGGSVSTLTIQRTQQEDSAVYLCASSSDRTNEQFFGPGTRLTVL.

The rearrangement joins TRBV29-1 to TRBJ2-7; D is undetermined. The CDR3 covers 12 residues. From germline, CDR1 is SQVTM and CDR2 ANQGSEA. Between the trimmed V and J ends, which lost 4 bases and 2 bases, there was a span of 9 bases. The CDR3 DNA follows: TGCAGCGTTGCGGCAGGAACCTACGAGCAGTACTTC. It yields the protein CSVAAGTYEQYF.

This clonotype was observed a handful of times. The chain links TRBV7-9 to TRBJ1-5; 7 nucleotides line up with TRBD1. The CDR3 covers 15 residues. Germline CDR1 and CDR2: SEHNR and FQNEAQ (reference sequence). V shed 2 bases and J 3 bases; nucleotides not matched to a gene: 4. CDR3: CASSLTGQLNQPQHF. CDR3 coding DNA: TGTGCCAGCAGCTTAACGGGACAGCTCAATCAGCCCCAGCATTTT.

CDR3 residues: CASSPGQALSEAFF. CDR3 nucleotide sequence: TGTGCCAGCTCACCGGGACAGGCCCTTTCCGAAGCTTTCTTT. V and J are TRBV18 and TRBJ1-1, with 8 positions matching TRBD1. In germline, CDR1 is KGHSH, CDR2 LQKENI. CDR3 size: 14 residues. V gave up 3 bases and J gave up 8 bases; unmatched junction bases: 8.

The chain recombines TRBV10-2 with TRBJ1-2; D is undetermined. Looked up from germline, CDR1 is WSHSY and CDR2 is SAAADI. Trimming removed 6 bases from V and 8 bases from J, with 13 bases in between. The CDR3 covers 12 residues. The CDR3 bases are TGCGCCAGCAGCGTTGGAGGTCAGGGCTACACCTTC. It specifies CASSVGGQGYTF.

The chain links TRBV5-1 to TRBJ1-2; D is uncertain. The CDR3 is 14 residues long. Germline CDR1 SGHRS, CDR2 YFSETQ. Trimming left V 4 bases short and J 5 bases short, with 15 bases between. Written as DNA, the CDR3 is TGCGCCAGCAGCGTCGACCGACAAGATTATGGCTACACCTTC. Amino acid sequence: CASSVDRQDYGYTF.

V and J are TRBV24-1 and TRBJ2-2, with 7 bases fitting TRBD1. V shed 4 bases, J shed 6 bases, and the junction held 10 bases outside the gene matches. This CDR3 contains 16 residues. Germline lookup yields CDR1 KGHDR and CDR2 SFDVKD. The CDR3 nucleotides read TGTGCCACCAGTGAAACCGGGACAGTGGGCGCCGGGGAGCTGTTTTTT. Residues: CATSETGTVGAGELFF.

The CDR3 loop reads CASRPDRGSDEQFF. The CDR3 nucleotides read TGTGCCAGCAGGCCCGACAGGGGTAGTGATGAGCAGTTCTTC. The V gene is TRBV2, the J gene TRBJ2-1, with TRBD1 matching over 8 bases. V shed 6 bases and J 8 bases; nucleotides not matched to a gene: 9. This CDR3 comprises 14 residues. Looked up from germline, CDR1 is SNHLY and CDR2 is FYNNEI.